This passage covers 15 T cell receptor beta chains from one sample sequenced in a study of beta chain features in type 1 diabetes. As every portion of the isolated RNA was reverse transcribed, the sequencing read expressed TCRB transcripts. Method: immunoSEQ multiplex PCR; TCRdb's copy keeps in-frame clones and lacks some. The sample lists hundreds of thousands of clones; approximately 28% were seen once. Sequencing was performed on naive CD4+ T cells from blood. The receptors here all came from a man aged 18-30 years in good health.

The gene calls are TRBV11-2 and TRBJ2-7; 9 bases align to TRBD1. Germline V lookup: CDR1 SGHAT, CDR2 FQNNGV. V shed 6 bases, J shed 4 bases, and the junction held 10 bases outside the gene matches. The CDR3 has 15 residues. The CDR3 here is CASRRAGQGYYEQYF. The CDR3 DNA reads as TGTGCCAGCAGAAGGGCGGGACAGGGTTATTACGAGCAGTACTTC.

This sequence joins TRBV30 and TRBJ2-6; TRBD1 matches 9 bases. Germline CDR1 is GTSNPN and CDR2 is SVGIG (reference sequence). This CDR3 is 16 amino acids long. Trimming took 7 bases from V and 0 from J; bases not matched to a gene: 7. Written as DNA, the CDR3 is TGTGCCTCAGTGCGGGACAGGGCCTCTGGGGCCAACGTCCTGACTTTC. It codes for CASVRDRASGANVLTF.

The chain employs TRBV7-2 and TRBJ2-1; 8 positions match TRBD2. Germline V gives CDR1 SGHTA, CDR2 FQGNSA. This CDR3 is 15 amino acids long. Germline trimming cut 1 base from V and 8 bases from J; bases unmatched to any gene: 7. The CDR3 bases are TGTGCCAGCAGCTTAGAGAGCGGGAGCGGCGATGAGCAGTTCTTC. Translation gives CASSLESGSGDEQFF. The entire variable domain, with the rest obtained from reference TRBV7-2 and TRBJ2-1, is as follows: GAGVSQSPSNKVTEKGKDVELRCDPISGHTALYWYRQSLGQGLEFLIYFQGNSAPDKSGLPSDRFSAERTGGSVSTLTIQRTQQEDSAVYLCASSLESGSGDEQFFGPGTRLTVL.

The chain links TRBV28 to TRBJ2-2; no clear D. Trimming removed 6 bases from V and 7 bases from J, with 18 bases in between. The germline V gene has CDR1 MDHEN and CDR2 SYDVKM. The CDR3 runs to 15 residues. CDR3 residues: CASSPRTFEVGELFF. CDR3 nucleotides: TGTGCCAGCAGCCCCAGGACCTTCGAGGTCGGGGAGCTGTTTTTT.

This chain uses TRBV29-1 with TRBJ2-1; 9 bases align to TRBD1. Trimming at V came to 4 bases and at J to 8 bases, leaving 9 bases not matched to a gene. The V gene's germline CDR1 is SQVTM and CDR2 ANQGSEA. The CDR3 spans 14 residues. CDR3 bases: TGCAGCGTTGTGCCGGACAGGGGCTTGGATGAGCAGTTCTTC. Translating it yields CSVVPDRGLDEQFF.

This clone was observed a handful of times. DNA of the CDR3: TGTGCCACCAGCAGAGATAGGGGCAGCAGATCCTACGAGCAGTACTTC. Residues: CATSRDRGSRSYEQYF. This chain uses TRBV15 with TRBJ2-7, with a tentative D call TRBD1 (5 bases). The CDR3 has 16 amino acids. Germline V gene lookup returns CDR1 LNHNV and CDR2 YYDKDF (reference sequence). V dropped 0 bases and J dropped 1 base, with 13 bases sitting between them. Drawing the rest from reference TRBV15 and TRBJ2-7, the complete variable domain is DAMVIQNPRYQVTQFGKPVTLSCSQTLNHNVMYWYQQKSSQAPKLLFHYYDKDFNNEADTPDNFQSRRPNTSFCFLDIRSPGLGDTAMYLCATSRDRGSRSYEQYFGPGTRLTVT.

V usage is TRBV10-3 and J usage is TRBJ1-2; D ambiguous. The CDR3 is 12 amino acids. The ends were cut back, 3 bases at V and 5 bases at J, with 7 bases in the middle. Germline values: CDR1 ENHRY, CDR2 SYGVKD. The CDR3 reads CAISDTSYGYTF. CDR3 in DNA: TGTGCCATCAGTGACACGTCTTATGGCTACACCTTC.

The chain employs TRBV29-1 and TRBJ2-7; the D gene is possibly TRBD2 (5 bases). This CDR3 contains 14 residues. Trimming took off 7 bases at V and 3 bases at J, with 19 bases between the two ends. CDR1 and CDR2 (germline): SQVTM, ANQGSEA. This chain's CDR3 is CSAMEVADGYEQYF. CDR3 coding DNA: TGCAGCGCCATGGAGGTGGCGGATGGCTACGAGCAGTACTTC.

This clone was seen a few times. The chain uses TRBV7-9 and TRBJ2-3, with 10 bases fitting TRBD2. V dropped 6 bases and J dropped 3; count of bases not matched to a gene: 9. The CDR3 has 16 amino acids. Germline V gene lookup returns CDR1 SEHNR and CDR2 FQNEAQ (reference sequence). The CDR3 spells CASRTSGRAVTDTQYF. The CDR3 nucleotides are TGTGCCAGCAGGACCAGCGGGAGGGCCGTAACAGATACGCAGTATTTT.

This clone has more than one count but fewer than ten. The chain joins TRBV7-2 to TRBJ2-1, with a weak D call TRBD2 (5 bases). CDR3 length: 15 residues. V was trimmed by 1 base and J by 5 bases, leaving 12 bases between them. From germline, CDR1 is SGHTA and CDR2 FQGNSA. CDR3 amino acids: CASSLVSGRNNEQFF. The CDR3 DNA reads as TGTGCCAGCAGCTTAGTTTCGGGAAGGAACAATGAGCAGTTCTTC.

This clone has just a few counts. The chain links TRBV12-5 to TRBJ1-2; possible D gene TRBD1, 6 bases. This CDR3 spans 14 amino acids. Germline V lookup: CDR1 LGHNT, CDR2 FRNRAP. Trimming left V 6 bases short and J 3 bases short, with 14 bases between. The CDR3 nucleotides read TGTGCTAGTGGCCCCACCGGGGGCTACTATGGCTACACCTTC. This encodes CASGPTGGYYGYTF.

The rearrangement links TRBV29-1 to TRBJ2-1; possibly TRBD1 or TRBD2 for D (5 bases each). There are 15 residues in the CDR3. The germline V and J ends were trimmed by 3 bases and 4 bases, with 16 bases remaining between them. The germline V gene has CDR1 SQVTM and CDR2 ANQGSEA. CDR3 bases: TGCAGCGTTGAGGGACGCCAACCCATATACAATGAGCAGTTCTTC. Translation gives CSVEGRQPIYNEQFF.

The rearrangement uses TRBV7-9 and TRBJ2-3; 7 positions match TRBD1. This CDR3 is built from 15 residues. The V gene end was trimmed by 5 bases and the J gene end by 5 bases; junction bases not matched to a gene: 10. Germline V CDR1 and CDR2: SEHNR, FQNEAQ (reference sequence). In DNA, the CDR3 is TGTGCCAGCAGCCCCGCAGGGGGAGCGGTAGATACGCAGTATTTT. Amino acid sequence: CASSPAGGAVDTQYF.

The chain couples TRBV6-6 to TRBJ2-7; the D gene is possibly TRBD1 (6 bases). V gave up 3 bases and J gave up 3 bases, with 15 bases separating them. The CDR3 extends over 15 amino acids. CDR1 is MNHNY, CDR2 SVGAGI, per germline (reference sequence). CDR3 nucleotides: TGTGCCAGCAGTTATTCAAGGACAGTCAGCTACGAGCAGTACTTC. Amino acid sequence: CASSYSRTVSYEQYF.

The J gene is TRBJ2-3, the V gene TRBV5-4; D ambiguous. The CDR3 spans 14 residues. The V end lost 4 bases, the J end lost 1 base, and 10 bases lay between the germline ends. Germline V gene sequence: CDR1 SGHNT, CDR2 YYREEE (reference sequence). In nucleotides, the CDR3 is TGTGCCAGCAGCCTGGCTGTGGGCACAGATACGCAGTATTTT. Its protein is CASSLAVGTDTQYF.